This T cell receptor (beta chain) was recorded in a study of blood T cell repertoires in COVID-19 (dated by TCRdb to 2020 to 2022). Describing the broader study: Samples covering the acute and convalescent phases of COVID-19 were provided by collaborators in the United States, Italy and Spain. The material from the prospective study consisted of cDNA or gDNA derived from T cells, B-cell-depleted T cells, or PBMCs. The dataset comprised deeply sampled blood TCRbeta repertoires from subjects exposed to, actively infected with, or recovered from COVID-19. A freely available public database, intended as a resource for researchers studying the immune response to SARS-CoV-2, is where the repertoires were released. The samples were drawn from the first 160 participants of the ongoing ImmuneRACE study and from 1,254 subjects provided by 6 global collaborators. A de-identified subject ID, COVID-19 status, age in years and sex were almost always included in the sample metadata. Where HLA class I and class II types were available, the types were taken from metadata supplied by the sample provider, not from assay-based typing. Study-wide conclusions, independent of this receptor: The amount of clinical and demographic metadata varied by source and participant and was provided uncurated.

Whole blood was collected in K2EDTA tubes by collaborating institutions according to the institutions' own protocols. For TCRbeta analysis, collaborators shipped samples as frozen whole blood, isolated PBMCs, or DNA extracted from either of those sample types. With respect to this clone: Its antigen is not yet known. Per-nucleotide qualities are absent, and no much larger clonotype sits a single base away.

The CDR3 has 15 amino acids, counting the end cysteine and phenylalanine. CDR3 DNA is the only sequence kept; it has 45 bases, read in frame from the first base. The junction shows trimming of 4 bases on V and 9 bases on J, and the gene matches do not reach 8 bases of it. The germline V gene specifies SGHRS as CDR1 and YFSETQ as CDR2. The immunoSEQ Assay, a bias-controlled multiplex PCR, was used to amplify TCRbeta CDR3 regions from genomic DNA. Concerning the study's data processing: The number of nucleated cells in each sample was estimated from the amplification of reference gene primers within the assay. To quantify the absolute abundance of each unique TCRbeta CDR3 rearrangement, sequence reads were collapsed and filtered. For each sample, productive Simpson clonality was calculated by taking the square root of Simpson's diversity index across productive rearrangements. Not all clones reach the TCRdb copy of this immuneACCESS table, which keeps in-frame sequences only. Checked studies attribute under half of the gap to unresolved V genes and leave the rest unexplained. That table supplies the V and J calls and clone size; D and trimming were determined from the DNA. The sample table shows roughly 250,000 clones, and over 70% are seen once. Around 3.2% of the sample is taken by the ten largest.

Sequencing input: peripheral blood. The receptor's source is a woman older than 75 with acute or convalescent COVID-19. The sequence is built from TRBV5-1 and TRBJ2-1; the central 12 bases match TRBD1. The bases are TGCGCCAGCAGCAAGGGACAGGGGGCGCGAAGTGAGCAGTTCTTC. Translated, this gives CASSKGQGARSEQFF.